Below are 6 T cell receptor beta chains sequenced from a single sample in a study of T cell clonality in common variable immunodeficiency. Study-wide findings and caveats: In common variable immunodeficiency, TCR beta chains reportedly carried fewer deletions and N-nucleotide insertions.

Antigens for these TCRs are unknown. Sequencing was performed with immunoSEQ multiplex PCR; in TCRdb, only in-frame clones are kept and a portion is missing. The sample presents 20,000 or so clones, none singletons. The sample was peripheral blood mononuclear cells. These receptors were collected from a human donor with common variable immunodeficiency.

This clone came up a few times. The observed sequence ends 3 residues before the CDR3 terminus, with the missing tail filled in from the germline J gene. V usage is TRBV19 and J usage is TRBJ1-5; a possible D gene is TRBD1 (6 bases). This CDR3 has 16 residues. Deletions cut 3 bases from V and 0 bases from J, with 12 bases between. The germline CDR1 and CDR2 sequences are LNHDA and SQIVND (reference sequence). CDR3 region: CASSIAGGNSNQPQHF. The covered CDR3 bases are TGTGCCAGTAGTATCGCGGGGGGCAATAGCAATCAGCCC.

Worth noting for this clone: The DNA ends 3 residues before the CDR3 does, and the rest of the CDR3 is filled in from the germline J gene. The chain combines TRBV14 with TRBJ2-5; 11 nucleotides align to TRBD2. The V gene's germline CDR1 is SGHDN and CDR2 FVKESK. There are 16 residues in the CDR3. V dropped 6 bases and J dropped 3; count of bases not matched to a gene: 9. The part of the CDR3 DNA that was read is TGTGCCAGCAGGAGGGGAGGGACTAGCGGAAAAGAGACC. Translated, it gives CASRRGGTSGKET. The CDR3 in full is CASRRGGTSGKETQYF.

The table lists this clone with a few counts. The CDR3 end is not reached by the read, which stops 3 residues before it; the germline J gene fills it in. The V and J genes are TRBV7-9 and TRBJ1-1; 9 nucleotides match TRBD1. Germline V CDR1 and CDR2: SEHNR, FQNEAQ (reference sequence). The ends lost 5 bases at V and 1 base at J; junction bases unmatched: 2. CDR3 length: 14 amino acids. Incomplete CDR3 DNA: TGTGCCAGCAGCCCGGACAGGGGGAACACTGAA. Translation gives CASSPDRGNTE. In full, the CDR3 is CASSPDRGNTEAFF. Drawing the rest from reference TRBV7-9 and TRBJ1-1, the complete variable domain is DTGVSQNPRHKITKRGQNVTFRCDPISEHNRLYWYRQTLGQGPEFLTYFQNEAQLEKSRLLSDRFSAERPKGSFSTLEIQRTEQGDSAMYLCASSPDRGNTEAFFGQGTRLTVV.

This clone was detected ten times or more. The read ends 3 residues shy of where the CDR3 ends; the end is completed using the germline J gene. The gene calls are TRBV20-1 and TRBJ1-5; D is possibly TRBD1 (6 bases). V lost 3 bases and J lost 2, with 14 bases in between. The CDR3 length is 15 residues. CDR1 is DFQATT, CDR2 SNEGSKA, per germline (reference sequence). Partial CDR3 DNA: TGCAGTGCTAGGGAACAGGGAGGAGGCAATCAGCCC. Amino acid sequence: CSAREQGGGNQP. The full CDR3 is CSAREQGGGNQPQHF.

This clone was detected many times. The DNA ends 3 residues before the CDR3 does, and the rest of the CDR3 is filled in from the germline J gene. The chain employs TRBV2 and TRBJ1-1; possible D gene TRBD1, 6 bases. V lost 4 bases and J lost 6, with 12 bases in between. Germline lookup yields CDR1 SNHLY and CDR2 FYNNEI. The CDR3 spans 13 residues. CDR3 DNA, as far as it was read: TGTGCCAGCAGTGCCGGGACACATTCTGAA. It yields the protein CASSAGTHSE. The entire CDR3 protein reads CASSAGTHSEAFF.

This clone came up many times. From the germline J gene comes the end of the CDR3, since the read stops 3 residues before it. The chain combines TRBV20-1 with TRBJ1-5; 8 bases are a match to TRBD1. With V trimmed by 3 bases and J by 5 bases, 6 bases remained unmatched. This CDR3 has 14 residues. CDR1 and CDR2 (germline): DFQATT, SNEGSKA (reference sequence). CDR3 bases read: TGCAGTGCTAGTCCCGGGACAGGCCATCAGCCC. This sequence encodes CSASPGTGHQP. The whole CDR3 region reads CSASPGTGHQPQHF.